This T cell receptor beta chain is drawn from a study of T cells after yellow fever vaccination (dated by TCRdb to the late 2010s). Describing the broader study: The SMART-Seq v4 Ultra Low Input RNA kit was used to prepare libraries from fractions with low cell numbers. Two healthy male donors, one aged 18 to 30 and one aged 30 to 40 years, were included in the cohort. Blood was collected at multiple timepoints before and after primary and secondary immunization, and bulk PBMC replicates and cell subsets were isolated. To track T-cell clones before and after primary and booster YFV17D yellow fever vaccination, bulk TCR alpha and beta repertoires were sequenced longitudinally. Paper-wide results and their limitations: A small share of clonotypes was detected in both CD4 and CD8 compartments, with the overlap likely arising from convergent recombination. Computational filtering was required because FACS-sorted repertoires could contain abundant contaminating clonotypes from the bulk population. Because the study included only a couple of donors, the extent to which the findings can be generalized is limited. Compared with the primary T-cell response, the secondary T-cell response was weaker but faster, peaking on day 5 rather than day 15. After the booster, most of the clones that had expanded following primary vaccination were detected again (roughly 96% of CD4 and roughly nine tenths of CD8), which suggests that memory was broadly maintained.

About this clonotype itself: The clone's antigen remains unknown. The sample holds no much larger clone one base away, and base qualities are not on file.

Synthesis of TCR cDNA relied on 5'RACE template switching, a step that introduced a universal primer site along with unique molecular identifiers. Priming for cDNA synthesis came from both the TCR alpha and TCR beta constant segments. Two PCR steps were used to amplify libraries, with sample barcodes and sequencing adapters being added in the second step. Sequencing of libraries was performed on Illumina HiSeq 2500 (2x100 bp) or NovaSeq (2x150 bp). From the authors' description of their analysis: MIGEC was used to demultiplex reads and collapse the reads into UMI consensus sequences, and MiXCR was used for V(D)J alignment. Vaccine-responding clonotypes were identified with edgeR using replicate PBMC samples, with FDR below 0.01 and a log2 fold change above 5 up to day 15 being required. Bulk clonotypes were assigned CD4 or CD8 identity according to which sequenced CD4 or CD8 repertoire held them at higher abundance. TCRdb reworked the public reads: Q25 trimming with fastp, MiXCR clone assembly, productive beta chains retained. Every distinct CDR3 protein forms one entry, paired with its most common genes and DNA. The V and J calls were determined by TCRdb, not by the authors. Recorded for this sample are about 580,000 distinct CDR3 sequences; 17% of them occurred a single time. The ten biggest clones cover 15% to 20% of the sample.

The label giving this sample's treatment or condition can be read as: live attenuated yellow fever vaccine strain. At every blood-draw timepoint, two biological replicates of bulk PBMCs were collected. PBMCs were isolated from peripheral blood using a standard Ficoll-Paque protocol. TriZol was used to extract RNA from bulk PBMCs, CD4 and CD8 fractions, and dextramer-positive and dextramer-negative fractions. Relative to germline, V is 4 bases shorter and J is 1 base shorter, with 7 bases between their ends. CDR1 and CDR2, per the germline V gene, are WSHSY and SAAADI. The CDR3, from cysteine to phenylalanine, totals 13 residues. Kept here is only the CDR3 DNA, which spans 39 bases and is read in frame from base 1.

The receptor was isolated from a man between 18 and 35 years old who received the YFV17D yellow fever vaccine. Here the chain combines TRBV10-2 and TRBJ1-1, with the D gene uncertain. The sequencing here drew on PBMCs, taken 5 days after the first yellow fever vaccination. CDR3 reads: CASSASPNTEAFF. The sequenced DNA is TGCGCCAGCAGTGCTTCGCCGAACACTGAAGCTTTCTTT.